This T cell receptor (beta chain) emerged from a study of cytomegalovirus exposure and HLA in healthy donors. The study, taken as a whole, reports: The study labeled fewer than 200 TCR beta chains cytomegalovirus-associated.

Method: immunoSEQ multiplex PCR; TCRdb's copy keeps in-frame clones and lacks some. Found here are roughly 200,000 clones, 86% of them singletons; the top ten hold roughly 7%. For this clone: Its antigen remains unidentified.

Sequencing was carried out using PBMCs. The clonotype was recovered from a man aged 30 to 39 in good health and CMV-seropositive.

CDR3 residues: CASRAQGGNTEAFF. The CDR3 nucleotides are TGCGCCAGCAGGGCACAGGGGGGGAACACTGAAGCTTTCTTT. V gene TRBV5-1 combines with J gene TRBJ1-1, with 8 nucleotides matching TRBD1. The CDR3 contains 14 residues. The J segment lost 1 base and the V segment lost 5 bases, leaving 4 bases of the junction unmatched. Germline CDR1 and CDR2: SGHRS and YFSETQ.